One and the same sample provided the 28 T cell receptor beta chains below, sequenced in a study of T-cell reconstitution after alpha-beta-depleted transplantation in children. Unique molecular identifiers featured in how the TCRbeta library was prepared. TCRdb reprocessed the PCR reads via MiXCR and lists one record per CDR3 protein. The sample lists about 980,000 distinct CDR3 sequences, about 29% occurring once. Specimen: PBMCs, mostly from graft donor cells, collected 360 days after TCRalphabeta/CD19-depleted stem cell transplant. These TCRs come from a boy younger than two who had a stem cell transplant for SCID, so the T cells may come from the graft donor.

The V call is TRBV2, the J call TRBJ2-2; D is possibly TRBD2 (6 bases). Germline CDR1 reads SNHLY; CDR2 reads FYNNEI. V was cut by 8 bases and J by 8 bases, with 18 bases left in between. CDR3 size: 14 residues. Written as DNA, the CDR3 is TGTGCCAGCCGGGGACTGTCCATGCGTGGGGAGCTGTTTTTT. The encoded protein is CASRGLSMRGELFF. The entire variable domain, with the rest obtained from reference TRBV2 and TRBJ2-2, is as follows: EPEVTQTPSHQVTQMGQEVILRCVPISNHLYFYWYRQILGQKVEFLVSFYNNEISEKSEIFDDQFSVERPDGSNFTLKIRSTKLEDSAMYFCASRGLSMRGELFFGEGSRLTVL.

CDR3 loop: CASSIGRVNQPQHF. The DNA of the CDR3 is TGTGCCAGCAGCATCGGGAGGGTGAATCAGCCCCAGCATTTT. The V and J genes are TRBV6-1 and TRBJ1-5; D not certain. The CDR3 sequence is 14 residues long. Germline V gene data show CDR1 as MNHNS and CDR2 as SASEGT. Trimming removed 6 bases at V and 4 bases at J, with 13 bases between.

The chain uses TRBV4-1 and TRBJ2-7, with 9 nucleotides matching TRBD1. In germline, CDR1 is MGHRA, CDR2 YSYEKL. Unmatched junction bases numbered 9, after V lost 5 bases and J lost 4 bases. This CDR3 has 15 amino acids. The CDR3 bases are TGCGCCAGCAGCGCACCCGGGACAGGGAGATACGAGCAGTACTTC. Protein sequence: CASSAPGTGRYEQYF.

J is TRBJ1-1 and V is TRBV5-1, with D maybe TRBD1 (5 bases). Per the germline V gene, CDR1 is SGHRS and CDR2 is YFSETQ. V was pared by 5 bases and J by 1 base, with 12 bases between. The CDR3 consists of 14 residues. The CDR3 DNA is TGCGCCAGCAGATCGGGACGGGAGAACACTGAAGCTTTCTTT. Translation: CASRSGRENTEAFF.

This rearrangement joins TRBV7-9 to TRBJ1-2, with 7 bases fitting TRBD1. The CDR3 sequence is 15 residues long. Germline CDR1 is SEHNR and CDR2 is FQNEAQ (reference sequence). Trimming cost V 5 bases and J 4 bases; bases outside gene matches: 10. In DNA form, the CDR3 reads TGTGCCAGCAGCCGCGCACCGGGACAGAGCTATGGCTACACCTTC. This sequence encodes CASSRAPGQSYGYTF.

The rearrangement joins TRBV29-1 to TRBJ1-1; no reliable D call. The V and J ends lost 8 bases and 0 bases respectively, with 10 bases between them. The CDR3 is made up of 12 amino acids. Germline lookup yields CDR1 SQVTM and CDR2 ANQGSEA. In DNA form, the CDR3 reads TGCAGCACCTCATTCGTGAACACTGAAGCTTTCTTT. Residues: CSTSFVNTEAFF. Complete variable domain (other parts from reference TRBV29-1 and TRBJ1-1): SAVISQKPSRDICQRGTSLTIQCQVDSQVTMMFWYRQQPGQSLTLIATANQGSEATYESGFVIDKFPISRPNLTFSTLTVSNMSPEDSSIYLCSTSFVNTEAFFGQGTRLTVV.

The sample holds a few counts of this clonotype. DNA of the CDR3: TGTGCCAGCAGTTTAGTGGTAACCTACGAGCAGTACTTC. Translating it yields CASSLVVTYEQYF. The V gene is TRBV28, the J gene TRBJ2-7; D is unresolved. Germline-derived CDR1 and CDR2 are MDHEN and SYDVKM. Trimming removed 2 bases from V and 2 bases from J, with 7 bases in between. This CDR3 spans 13 amino acids.

The chain combines TRBV3-1 with TRBJ1-1, with TRBD1 matching 8 bases. Trimming at V came to 1 base and at J to 4 bases, leaving 5 bases not matched to a gene. The germline CDR1 and CDR2 sequences are LGHDT and YNNKEL (reference sequence). The CDR3 sequence is 15 residues long. The CDR3: CASSQGRGPGTEAFF. CDR3 bases: TGTGCCAGCAGCCAAGGCAGGGGGCCGGGCACTGAAGCTTTCTTT.

The J gene is TRBJ2-3, the V gene TRBV29-1; 8 bases match TRBD2. This CDR3 contains 15 residues. The germline CDR1 and CDR2 sequences are SQVTM and ANQGSEA. The V and J ends lost 4 bases and 0 bases, in that order; junction bases with no gene match: 6. The CDR3 coding sequence is TGCAGCGTTGTACTAGCGGAGACTAGCACAGATACGCAGTATTTT. It translates to CSVVLAETSTDTQYF.

This clonotype was detected a few times. The V call is TRBV4-3, the J call TRBJ2-7; no definite D call. Deletions cut 4 bases from V and 5 bases from J, with 12 bases between. Germline V gene sequence: CDR1 LGHNA, CDR2 YSLEER. The CDR3 has 13 residues. The CDR3 loop reads CASSRTSGDEQYF. The CDR3, as DNA: TGCGCCAGCAGCCGGACCTCAGGTGACGAGCAGTACTTC.

This clonotype was observed a handful of times. The rearrangement links TRBV12-3 or TRBV12-4 to TRBJ2-3, with D uncertain. The CDR3 extends over 14 amino acids. Trimming stripped 6 bases from V and 0 bases from J, with 10 bases between. The CDR3 sequence: CASRVTLSTDTQYF. CDR3 sequence (DNA): TGTGCCAGCAGGGTCACCCTAAGCACAGATACGCAGTATTTT.

The chain joins TRBV7-9 to TRBJ1-6, with unresolved D. V lost 5 bases and J 14 bases, leaving 10 bases between the germline ends. This CDR3 is built from 11 residues. Germline CDR1 and CDR2: SEHNR and FQNEAQ (reference sequence). This chain's CDR3 is CASSPSLTLHF. CDR3 sequence (DNA): TGTGCCAGCAGCCCGAGTTTGACCCTCCACTTT.

This rearrangement joins TRBV2 to TRBJ2-1; TRBD2 matches at 7 bases. Germline V gives CDR1 SNHLY, CDR2 FYNNEI. This CDR3 contains 14 residues. After removal of 4 bases from V and 10 bases from J, the junction contained 10 bases not matched to a gene. Here the CDR3 reads CASSARGGGREQFF. The DNA for the CDR3 is TGTGCCAGCAGTGCTCGCGGGGGAGGGCGGGAGCAGTTCTTC.

The sample holds a few counts of this clonotype. The rearrangement uses TRBV7-9 and TRBJ2-3, with D maybe TRBD2 (6 bases). The CDR3 has 15 amino acids. V lost 2 bases to trimming and J lost 3 bases, with 12 bases between them. In germline, CDR1 is SEHNR, CDR2 FQNEAQ (reference sequence). The DNA for the CDR3 is TGTGCCAGCAGCTTACCGGGACTCCAAACAGATACGCAGTATTTT. Translated, it gives CASSLPGLQTDTQYF.

The chain combines TRBV12-3 or TRBV12-4 with TRBJ2-1, with 13 bases lining up with TRBD2. V lost 9 bases to trimming and J lost 10 bases; unmatched junction nucleotides: 9. CDR3 length: 14 residues. Here the CDR3 reads CASLLAGGLREQFF. The CDR3 DNA reads TGTGCCAGTTTACTAGCGGGGGGGCTAAGGGAGCAGTTCTTC.

This clonotype was seen a handful of times. The chain has TRBV15 and TRBJ2-3; D is uncertain. Germline V lookup: CDR1 LNHNV, CDR2 YYDKDF (reference sequence). CDR3 length: 13 residues. The ends were cut back, 4 bases at V and 6 bases at J, with 11 bases in the middle. The CDR3 protein is CATSILRPDTQYF. The CDR3 DNA reads as TGTGCCACCAGCATTCTGCGCCCGGATACGCAGTATTTT.

This clonotype was detected ten times or more. J is TRBJ1-1 and V is TRBV5-5; D possibly corresponds to TRBD1 (5 bases). Germline CDR1 and CDR2: SGHKS and YYEKEE (reference sequence). V gave up 0 bases and J gave up 0 bases, with 9 bases separating them. The CDR3 is 15 residues long. The DNA for the CDR3 is TGTGCCAGCAGCTTGGTCCCAGGGATGAACACTGAAGCTTTCTTT. This sequence encodes CASSLVPGMNTEAFF. The full variable domain, with the rest looked up from reference TRBV5-5 and TRBJ1-1, is DAGVTQSPTHLIKTRGQQVTLRCSPISGHKSVSWYQQVLGQGPQFIFQYYEKEERGRGNFPDRFSARQFPNYSSELNVNALLLGDSALYLCASSLVPGMNTEAFFGQGTRLTVV.

This chain joins TRBV6-5 and TRBJ1-5; D is ambiguous. Germline V gene data show CDR1 as MNHEY and CDR2 as SVGAGI. The CDR3 totals 13 residues. Trimming took 6 bases from V and 6 from J, leaving 12 bases between them. CDR3 sequence: CASSPWDFQPQHF. For the CDR3, the DNA is TGTGCCAGCAGCCCTTGGGATTTTCAGCCCCAGCATTTT.

V gene TRBV7-2 combines with J gene TRBJ2-7, with 8 bases aligning to TRBD1. CDR3 size: 14 residues. Germline CDR1 SGHTA, CDR2 FQGNSA. The trim removed 4 bases at V and 2 bases at J, leaving 4 bases unmatched. The CDR3 nucleotides read TGTGCCAGCAGCTGGGGACAGGCTACCTACGAGCAGTACTTC. Translation: CASSWGQATYEQYF.

This rearrangement joins TRBV5-1 to TRBJ2-7; no firm D call. Trimming stripped 2 bases from V and 0 bases from J, with 9 bases between. The CDR3 loop spans 14 amino acids. Looked up from germline, CDR1 is SGHRS and CDR2 is YFSETQ. As DNA, the CDR3 is TGCGCCAGCAGCTTTCAACCCAGCTCCTACGAGCAGTACTTC. This sequence encodes CASSFQPSSYEQYF.

The chain carries TRBV28 and TRBJ1-2, with TRBD1 identical over 10 bases. The junction had 17 bases not matched to a gene; V was cut back by 5 bases and J by 14 bases. The CDR3 contains 15 residues. Germline CDR1 MDHEN, CDR2 SYDVKM. This CDR3 reads CASSGDRPDRGSKTF. The DNA of the CDR3 is TGTGCCAGCAGTGGAGACCGTCCGGACAGGGGGTCAAAAACCTTC.

The chain joins TRBV7-2 to TRBJ2-7; maybe TRBD2 (6 bases). The CDR3 runs to 14 residues. Germline V gene lookup returns CDR1 SGHTA and CDR2 FQGNSA. Trimming shortened V by 3 bases and J by 7 bases, and 16 bases separated the two germline ends. The CDR3 bases are TGTGCCAGCAGCTTTAGGGCTAGCGTCCGTGAGCAGTACTTC. Its protein is CASSFRASVREQYF.

The rearrangement joins TRBV7-2 to TRBJ2-7; D possibly corresponds to TRBD2 (5 bases). The germline V gene has CDR1 SGHTA and CDR2 FQGNSA. V shed 3 bases and J shed 3 bases, with 12 bases lying between them. This CDR3 has 14 amino acids. CDR3 loop: CASSFSGVYYEQYF. The CDR3 coding sequence is TGTGCCAGCAGCTTCTCCGGGGTCTACTACGAGCAGTACTTC.

The chain joins TRBV7-3 to TRBJ2-6; TRBD2 matches at 9 bases. The CDR3 contains 17 residues. Germline-derived CDR1 and CDR2 are SGHTA and FQGTGA. V gave up 2 bases and J gave up 2 bases; unmatched junction bases: 4. CDR3 sequence: CASSLYAGGAGANVLTF. The DNA for the CDR3 is TGTGCCAGCAGCTTATACGCGGGGGGGGCTGGGGCCAACGTCCTGACTTTC.

The chain has TRBV14 and TRBJ2-2, with D possibly TRBD1 on 6 matching bases. Trimming removed 5 bases at V and 9 bases at J, with 13 bases between. Germline CDR1 is SGHDN and CDR2 is FVKESK. CDR3 length: 13 amino acids. The CDR3 coding sequence is TGTGCCAGCAGCGTACAGGGTAGGAGGGAGCTGTTTTTT. Amino acids: CASSVQGRRELFF.

This clonotype was found a few times. The gene calls are TRBV11-2 and TRBJ2-5; 7 bases fit TRBD2. The germline V gene encodes CDR1 SGHAT and CDR2 FQNNGV. The CDR3 length is 15 residues. V dropped 5 bases and J dropped 1; count of bases not matched to a gene: 7. CDR3 loop: CASSPSRGVQETQYF. CDR3 bases: TGTGCCAGCAGCCCGAGTCGGGGGGTCCAAGAGACCCAGTACTTC. Looking up the rest from reference TRBV11-2 and TRBJ2-5 gives the full variable domain: EAGVAQSPRYKIIEKRQSVAFWCNPISGHATLYWYQQILGQGPKLLIQFQNNGVVDDSQLPKDRFSAERLKGVDSTLKIQPAKLEDSAVYLCASSPSRGVQETQYFGPGTRLLVL.

This clonotype was found a few times. This sequence joins TRBV5-1 and TRBJ2-5, with D tentatively TRBD1 (6 bases). The CDR3 consists of 14 residues. V was trimmed by 5 bases and J by 2 bases, leaving 13 bases between them. Germline V lookup: CDR1 SGHRS, CDR2 YFSETQ. The CDR3 here is CASRLTDRQETQYF. CDR3 DNA: TGCGCCAGCAGACTTACTGACAGGCAAGAGACCCAGTACTTC.

This clonotype was observed a handful of times. V and J are TRBV7-2 and TRBJ2-1; 14 bases are a match to TRBD2. There are 16 residues in the CDR3. CDR1 is SGHTA, CDR2 FQGNSA, per germline. The trim removed 1 base at V and 7 bases at J, leaving 3 bases unmatched. CDR3 sequence reads: CASSLVGTSGSNEQFF. The CDR3 region has the DNA TGTGCCAGCAGCTTAGTAGGGACTAGCGGGAGTAATGAGCAGTTCTTC. Supplemented by reference TRBV7-2 and TRBJ2-1, the full variable domain reads GAGVSQSPSNKVTEKGKDVELRCDPISGHTALYWYRQSLGQGLEFLIYFQGNSAPDKSGLPSDRFSAERTGGSVSTLTIQRTQQEDSAVYLCASSLVGTSGSNEQFFGPGTRLTVL.